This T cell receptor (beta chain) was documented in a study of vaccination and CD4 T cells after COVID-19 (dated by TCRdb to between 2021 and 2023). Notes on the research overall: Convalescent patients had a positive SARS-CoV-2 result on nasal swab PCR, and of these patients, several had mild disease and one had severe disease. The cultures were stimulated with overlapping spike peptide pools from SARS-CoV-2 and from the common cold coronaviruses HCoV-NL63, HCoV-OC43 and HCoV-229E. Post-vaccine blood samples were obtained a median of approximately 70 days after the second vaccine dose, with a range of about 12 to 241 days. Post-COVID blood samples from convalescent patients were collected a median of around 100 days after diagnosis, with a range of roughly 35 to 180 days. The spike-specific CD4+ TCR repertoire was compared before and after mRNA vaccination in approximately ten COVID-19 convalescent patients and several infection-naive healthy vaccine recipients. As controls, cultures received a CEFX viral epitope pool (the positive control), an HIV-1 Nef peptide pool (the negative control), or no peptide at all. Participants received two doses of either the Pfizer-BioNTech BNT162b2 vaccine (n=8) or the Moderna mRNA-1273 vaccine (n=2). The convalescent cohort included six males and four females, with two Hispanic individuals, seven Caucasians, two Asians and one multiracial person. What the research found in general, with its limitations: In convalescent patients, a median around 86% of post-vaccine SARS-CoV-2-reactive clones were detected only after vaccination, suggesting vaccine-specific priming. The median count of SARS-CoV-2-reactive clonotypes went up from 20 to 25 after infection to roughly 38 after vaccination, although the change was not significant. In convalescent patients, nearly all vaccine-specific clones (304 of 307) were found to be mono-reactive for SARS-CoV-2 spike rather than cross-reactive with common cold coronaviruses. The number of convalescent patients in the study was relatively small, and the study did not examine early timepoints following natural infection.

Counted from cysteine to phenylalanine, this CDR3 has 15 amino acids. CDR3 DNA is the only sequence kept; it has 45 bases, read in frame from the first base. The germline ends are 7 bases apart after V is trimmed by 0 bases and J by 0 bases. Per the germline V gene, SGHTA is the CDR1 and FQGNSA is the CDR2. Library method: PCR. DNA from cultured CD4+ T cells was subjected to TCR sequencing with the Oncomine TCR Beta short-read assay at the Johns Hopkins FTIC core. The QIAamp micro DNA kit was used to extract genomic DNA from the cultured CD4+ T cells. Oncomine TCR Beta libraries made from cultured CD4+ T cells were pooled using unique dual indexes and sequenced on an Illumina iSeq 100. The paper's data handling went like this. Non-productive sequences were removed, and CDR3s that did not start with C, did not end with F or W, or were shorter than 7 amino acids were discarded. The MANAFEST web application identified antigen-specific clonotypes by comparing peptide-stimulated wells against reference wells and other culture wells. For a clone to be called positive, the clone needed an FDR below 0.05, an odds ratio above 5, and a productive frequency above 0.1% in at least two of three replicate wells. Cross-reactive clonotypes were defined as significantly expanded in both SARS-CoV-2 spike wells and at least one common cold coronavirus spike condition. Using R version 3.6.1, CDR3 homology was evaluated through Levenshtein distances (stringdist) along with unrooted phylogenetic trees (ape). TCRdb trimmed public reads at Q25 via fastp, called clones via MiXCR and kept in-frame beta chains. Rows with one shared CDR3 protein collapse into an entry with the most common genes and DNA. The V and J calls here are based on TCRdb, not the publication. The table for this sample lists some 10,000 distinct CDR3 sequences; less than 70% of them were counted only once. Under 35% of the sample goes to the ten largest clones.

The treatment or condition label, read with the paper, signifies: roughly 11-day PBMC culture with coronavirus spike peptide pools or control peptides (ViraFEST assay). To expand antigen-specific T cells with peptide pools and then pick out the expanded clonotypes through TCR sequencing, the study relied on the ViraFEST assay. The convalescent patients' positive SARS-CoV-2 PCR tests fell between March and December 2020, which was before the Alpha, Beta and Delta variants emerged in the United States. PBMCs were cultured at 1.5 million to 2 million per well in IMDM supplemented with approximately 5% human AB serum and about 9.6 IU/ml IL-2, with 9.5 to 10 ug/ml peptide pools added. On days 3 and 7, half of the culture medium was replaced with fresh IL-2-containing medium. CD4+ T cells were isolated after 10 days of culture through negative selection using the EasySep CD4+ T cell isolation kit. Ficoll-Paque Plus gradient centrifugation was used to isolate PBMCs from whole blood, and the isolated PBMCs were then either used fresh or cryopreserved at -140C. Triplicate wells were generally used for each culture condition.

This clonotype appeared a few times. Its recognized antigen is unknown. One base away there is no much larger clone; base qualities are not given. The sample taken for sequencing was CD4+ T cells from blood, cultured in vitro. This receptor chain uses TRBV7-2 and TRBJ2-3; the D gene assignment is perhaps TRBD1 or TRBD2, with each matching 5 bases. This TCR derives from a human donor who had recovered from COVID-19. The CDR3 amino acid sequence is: CASSLAGDSTDTQYF. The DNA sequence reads TGTGCCAGCAGCTTAGCGGGGGATAGCACAGATACGCAGTATTTT.